This section outlines one T cell receptor (beta chain) sequence together with its context. CDR1 SGDLS and CDR2 YYNGEE come from the germline V gene. Trimming took 0 bases from V and 5 from J; bases not matched to a gene: 13. CDR3 size: 17 residues. This specimen belongs to a study of technical replicates of blood from a handful of donors. The assay was immunoSEQ multiplex PCR, and TCRdb's table has in-frame clones only and misses some. The sample has 76,000 or so clones, more than 85% seen once. Sequencing was carried out using T cells isolated from PBMCs. The chain joins TRBV9 to TRBJ2-5; 7 nucleotides agree with TRBD2. This TCR was sampled from a human donor in good health. The CDR3 bases are TGTGCCAGCAGCGTAGACGGGGGAGCGGGGAGTGGGGAGACCCAGTACTTC. Amino acid sequence: CASSVDGGAGSGETQYF.